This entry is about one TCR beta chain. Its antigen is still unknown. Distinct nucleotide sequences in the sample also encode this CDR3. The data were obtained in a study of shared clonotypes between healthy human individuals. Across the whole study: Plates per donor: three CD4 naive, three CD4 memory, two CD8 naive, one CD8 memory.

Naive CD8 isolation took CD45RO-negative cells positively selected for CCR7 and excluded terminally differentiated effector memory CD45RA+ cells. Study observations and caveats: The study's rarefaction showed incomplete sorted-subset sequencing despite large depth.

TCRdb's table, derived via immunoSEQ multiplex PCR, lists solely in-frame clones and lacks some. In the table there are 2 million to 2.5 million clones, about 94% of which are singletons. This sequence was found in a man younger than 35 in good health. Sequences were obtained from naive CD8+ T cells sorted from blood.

CDR3 in DNA: TGCGCCAGCAGCCAAGTGGGGGGAGGGGAGACCCAGTACTTC. Protein: CASSQVGGGETQYF. The chain recombines TRBV4-1 with TRBJ2-5, with TRBD2 matching 7 bases. This CDR3 has 14 amino acids. From germline, CDR1 is MGHRA and CDR2 YSYEKL. Germline trimming cut 1 base from V and 5 bases from J; bases unmatched to any gene: 4.